This T cell receptor beta chain was recorded in a study of T cell changes during pregnancy in multiple sclerosis. This CDR3 has 15 residues. Germline values: CDR1 SGHRS, CDR2 YFSETQ. V gave up 5 bases and J gave up 5 bases, with 17 bases separating them. The assay was immunoSEQ multiplex PCR, and TCRdb's table has in-frame clones only and misses some. The table records tens of thousands of clones, roughly 92% of them present only once. This TCR came from a female donor with multiple sclerosis, enrolled in a pregnancy study. Here the sequenced sample was CD4+ T cells from peripheral blood mononuclear cells, taken before pregnancy. This chain uses TRBV5-1 with TRBJ2-1; D possibly corresponds to TRBD1 (5 bases). The CDR3: CASRFFDSSNNEQFF. DNA for the CDR3: TGCGCCAGCAGATTCTTTGACAGCAGCAACAATGAGCAGTTCTTC.